Each of the 26 T cell receptor beta chains below was sequenced from the same sample in a study of blood T cells in healthy people across ages. Sample-barcoded 5' priming and a J-beta primer mix drove a second PCR of roughly 6 to 12 cycles. TCRdb re-analysed the 5' RACE reads in MiXCR, keeping a single row per CDR3 protein. This table holds 1.5 million to 2 million distinct CDR3 sequences, 28% found once. The sample consisted of blood. These receptors were taken from a woman between 25 and 40 years old in good health.

As for this clonotype: With a much larger clone just one base away, this may be a read error. CDR3 in amino acids: CTSSIGTGGNNEQFF. DNA of the CDR3: TGCACCAGCAGCATAGGGACAGGGGGTAACAATGAGCAGTTCTTC. V is TRBV5-1 and J is TRBJ2-1, with 11 bases identical to TRBD1. This CDR3 contains 15 residues. The germline CDR1 and CDR2 sequences are SGHRS and YFSETQ.

The table lists this clonotype with many counts. The chain employs TRBV6-6 and TRBJ2-7; D perhaps matches TRBD1 (6 bases). This CDR3 region has 12 residues. Deletions cut 6 bases from V and 7 bases from J, with 13 bases between. Germline-derived CDR1 and CDR2 are MNHNY and SVGAGI (reference sequence). CDR3 loop: CASREQGIEQYF. In DNA, the CDR3 is TGTGCCAGCAGGGAACAGGGAATTGAGCAGTACTTC.

This chain links TRBV20-1 with TRBJ2-1; the D is unclear. V lost 6 bases and J 6 bases, leaving 12 bases between the germline ends. The CDR3 sequence is 12 residues long. Germline lookup yields CDR1 DFQATT and CDR2 SNEGSKA (reference sequence). DNA for the CDR3: TGCAGTGCCTTAAGGCCGGGCAATGAGCAGTTCTTC. Amino acids: CSALRPGNEQFF.

This chain joins TRBV24-1 and TRBJ1-1; tentative D call: TRBD1 (5 bases). Between the trimmed V and J ends, which lost 3 bases and 10 bases, there was a span of 14 bases. Germline CDR1 is KGHDR and CDR2 is SFDVKD. The CDR3 length is 13 residues. The CDR3 sequence is CATSDAGPMGAFF. The CDR3 DNA reads TGTGCCACCAGTGATGCGGGGCCCATGGGAGCTTTCTTT.

Worth noting for this clonotype: This sequence may be a read error, since a much larger clone differs from it by one base. This chain links TRBV6-5 with TRBJ2-7; TRBD1 might be the D (6 bases). Germline CDR1 is MNHEY and CDR2 is SVGAGI. Deletions cut 11 bases from V and 7 bases from J, with 24 bases between. The CDR3 sequence is 14 residues long. The CDR3: CACKAGTPLGEQYF. The CDR3, as DNA: TGTGCCTGTAAAGCCGGGACACCATTAGGGGAGCAGTACTTC.

To note about this clonotype: Since a much larger clone is just one base distant, this may be a read error. This sequence joins TRBV7-2 and TRBJ1-2, with 8 bases identical to TRBD1. This CDR3 contains 14 residues. Germline V gene data show CDR1 as SGHTA and CDR2 as FQGNSA. The CDR3 nucleotides read TGTGCCAGCAGATTAGGACAGGGCTACTATGGCTACACCTTC. It codes for CASRLGQGYYGYTF.

The chain has TRBV9 and TRBJ2-4, with TRBD1 as a possible D gene (6 bases). Judging by the DNA end, TRBJ2-7 fits better; the J call may be wrong. The CDR3 has 16 residues. CDR1 SGDLS and CDR2 YYNGEE come from the germline V gene. The CDR3 loop is CASSDQKGEVPYEQYF. The CDR3 DNA follows: TGTGCCAGCAGCGACCAAAAGGGGGAAGTCCCTTACGAGCAGTACTTC.

This clonotype has only a few counts. The gene calls are TRBV6-6 and TRBJ1-2, with D possibly matching TRBD1 (6 bases). Germline-derived CDR1 and CDR2 are MNHNY and SVGAGI (reference sequence). The CDR3 runs to 13 residues. Trimming removed 6 bases from V and 6 bases from J, with 14 bases in between. The CDR3 region is CASSPDSANGYTF. As DNA, the CDR3 is TGTGCCAGCAGCCCGGACAGTGCTAATGGCTACACCTTC.

This clonotype was counted between two and nine times. The chain is built from TRBV3-1 and TRBJ2-3; D is perhaps TRBD1 (7 bases). V was cut by 0 bases and J by 6 bases, with 10 bases left in between. Germline V gene sequence: CDR1 LGHDT, CDR2 YNNKEL (reference sequence). The CDR3 sequence is 14 residues long. CDR3 sequence reads: CASSQETGTDTQYF. DNA for the CDR3: TGTGCCAGCAGCCAAGAGACAGGGACTGATACGCAGTATTTT.

In this sample, this clonotype turned up many times. The V gene is TRBV29-1, the J gene TRBJ1-2, with D unclear. This CDR3 is built from 18 residues. Trimming took 1 base from V and 2 from J, leaving 23 bases between them. Germline CDR1 SQVTM, CDR2 ANQGSEA. The CDR3 protein is CSVEVATAGVLGNYGYTF. Written as DNA, the CDR3 is TGCAGCGTTGAAGTCGCCACGGCGGGAGTACTCGGGAACTATGGCTACACCTTC.

A remark on this clonotype: This may come from a read error, since a much larger clone is one base off. The gene calls are TRBV7-9 and TRBJ2-1, with no clear D. The CDR3 loop spans 15 amino acids. Looked up from germline, CDR1 is SEHNR and CDR2 is FQNEAQ (reference sequence). V was shortened by 4 bases and J by 13 bases, with 23 bases between the two germline ends. CDR3 protein: CASSSPRVFVETQFF. DNA of the CDR3: TGTGCCAGCAGCTCACCCCGTGTCTTTGTGGAGACCCAGTTCTTC.

This clonotype was seen a single time. A single base separates this from a much larger clone, so it may be a read error. The chain uses TRBV5-1 and TRBJ2-4; 9 bases are a match to TRBD1. CDR3 length: 15 residues. The J segment lost 13 bases and the V segment lost 0 bases, leaving 11 bases of the junction unmatched. Germline values: CDR1 SGHRS, CDR2 YFSETQ. CDR3: CASSLADRGGNEQYF. CDR3 in DNA: TGCGCCAGCAGCTTGGCGGACAGGGGAGGAAATGAGCAGTACTTC. The full variable domain, in which reference TRBV5-1 and TRBJ2-4 provide the parts outside the CDR3, is KAGVTQTPRYLIKTRGQQVTLSCSPISGHRSVSWYQQTPGQGLQFLFEYFSETQRNKGNFPGRFSGRQFSNSRSEMNVSTLELGDSALYLCASSLADRGGNEQYFGAGTRLSVL.

The V and J genes are TRBV9 and TRBJ1-1, with D possibly matching TRBD1 (5 bases). The CDR3 contains 16 residues. The V gene's germline CDR1 is SGDLS and CDR2 YYNGEE. V lost 3 bases and J 2 bases, leaving 17 bases between the germline ends. For the CDR3, the DNA is TGTGCCAGCAGCGGAGGGGTCGGCATGGGCAACACTGAAGCTTTCTTT. Protein: CASSGGVGMGNTEAFF.

This clonotype was counted only a few times. The chain recombines TRBV18 with TRBJ1-4, with 7 bases matching TRBD1. Germline CDR1 reads KGHSH; CDR2 reads LQKENI. The CDR3 totals 15 residues. With 3 bases clipped from V and 7 bases from J, the junction kept 8 bases outside the gene matches. CDR3 residues: CASSPAPTGAEKLFF. The CDR3 nucleotides read TGTGCCAGCTCACCCGCCCCCACAGGGGCTGAAAAACTGTTTTTT.

The chain has TRBV28 and TRBJ1-2; maybe TRBD1 (5 bases). V lost 7 bases and J lost 8, with 14 bases in between. CDR3 length: 12 residues. CDR1 MDHEN and CDR2 SYDVKM come from the germline V gene. In DNA form, the CDR3 reads TGTGCCAGCACTAGGCCAGGGACCGGCTACACCTTC. Translating it yields CASTRPGTGYTF.

This clonotype has a count of ten or more. This chain links TRBV6-5 with TRBJ2-1; 16 nucleotides match TRBD2. The CDR3 contains 18 residues. Trimming took 2 bases from V and 8 from J; bases not matched to a gene: 9. In germline, CDR1 is MNHEY, CDR2 SVGAGI. The DNA of the CDR3 is TGTGCCAGCAGTTACCCAGGGACTAGCGGGGGGGCCGTGGATGAGCAGTTCTTC. Protein product: CASSYPGTSGGAVDEQFF.

The rearrangement uses TRBV5-1 and TRBJ2-2; no firm D call. The germline CDR1 and CDR2 sequences are SGHRS and YFSETQ. Trimming took off 5 bases at V and 2 bases at J, with 13 bases between the two ends. CDR3 length: 15 amino acids. Here the CDR3 DNA reads TGCGCCAGCAGACTATCGAGACCTAACACCGGGGAGCTGTTTTTT. Its protein is CASRLSRPNTGELFF.

This clonotype appeared a few times. The chain links TRBV29-1 to TRBJ1-1, with D possibly TRBD1 on 5 matching bases. Between the trimmed V and J ends, which lost 4 bases and 4 bases, there was a span of 16 bases. The CDR3 sequence is 14 residues long. Per the germline V gene, CDR1 is SQVTM and CDR2 is ANQGSEA. The CDR3 loop reads CSVVGGGVGTEAFF. The CDR3 DNA is TGCAGCGTTGTCGGTGGAGGGGTGGGCACTGAAGCTTTCTTT.

The chain employs TRBV5-1 and TRBJ2-3; 8 bases align to TRBD1. The CDR3 runs 16 residues. V lost 3 bases, J lost 6 bases, and 12 bases stayed unmatched. CDR1 is SGHRS and CDR2 is YFSETQ in the germline V gene. CDR3: CASSWGPTGALDTQYF. CDR3 nucleotides: TGCGCCAGCAGCTGGGGACCGACAGGGGCACTCGATACGCAGTATTTT.

This clonotype came up many times. This sequence joins TRBV12-3 or TRBV12-4 and TRBJ2-6, with a tentative D call TRBD2 (6 bases). CDR3 size: 16 residues. V lost 3 bases and J lost 2, with 11 bases in between. Here the CDR3 reads CASSFVTGAGANVLTF. CDR3 DNA sequence: TGTGCCAGCAGTTTTGTTACGGGGGCTGGGGCCAACGTCCTGACTTTC.

This rearrangement joins TRBV20-1 to TRBJ2-7; 8 nucleotides agree with TRBD2. J gave up 2 bases and V 0 bases, and 9 bases lay outside the gene matches. The germline V gene encodes CDR1 DFQATT and CDR2 SNEGSKA (reference sequence). The CDR3 runs to 16 residues. CDR3 in DNA: TGCAGTGCTAGAGATTATACGGGAGGGCCAACCTACGAGCAGTACTTC. Protein sequence: CSARDYTGGPTYEQYF.

This rearrangement joins TRBV14 to TRBJ2-4; possibly TRBD1 for D (6 bases). V lost 0 bases and J 9 bases, leaving 12 bases between the germline ends. From germline, CDR1 is SGHDN and CDR2 FVKESK. The CDR3 extends over 14 amino acids. For the CDR3, the DNA is TGTGCCAGCAGCCAAGATTACGCAGGGGTCATTCAGTACTTC. The encoded protein is CASSQDYAGVIQYF.

With regard to this clonotype: One end of the junction fails to match germline, which may point to a read error. The J gene is TRBJ2-1, the V gene TRBV5-1; no definite D call. Per germline, CDR1 SGHRS and CDR2 YFSETQ. This CDR3 spans 16 amino acids. CDR3 DNA: TGCGCCAGCAGCTTTATCCCAGATCGCTCCTACAGTGAGCAGTTCTTC. Residues: CASSFIPDRSYSEQFF.

This clonotype has a handful of counts. This chain joins TRBV11-3 and TRBJ2-1, with D tentatively TRBD2 (6 bases). V lost 5 bases and J lost 2, with 13 bases in between. CDR3 length: 15 residues. Germline values: CDR1 SGHNT, CDR2 YENEEA. For the CDR3, the DNA is TGTGCCAGCAGCATCCGTGGCGGGACCTACAATGAGCAGTTCTTC. Residues: CASSIRGGTYNEQFF.

A remark on this clonotype: A junction boundary mismatches the germline segment, possibly from a read error. The rearrangement joins TRBV7-9 to TRBJ1-1, with D possibly TRBD1 on 5 matching bases. The germline V gene encodes CDR1 SEHNR and CDR2 FQNEAQ (reference sequence). This CDR3 contains 12 residues. The CDR3 nucleotides are TGTACCAGCAGCTTAGGGGCAGATGAAGCTTTCTTT. The encoded protein is CTSSLGADEAFF. Full variable domain (missing parts from reference TRBV7-9 and TRBJ1-1): DTGVSQNPRHKITKRGQNVTFRCDPISEHNRLYWYRQTLGQGPEFLTYFQNEAQLEKSRLLSDRFSAERPKGSFSTLEIQRTEQGDSAMYLCTSSLGADEAFFGQGTRLTVV.

This sequence joins TRBV2 and TRBJ1-5; D unresolved. The CDR3 is 14 residues long. Between the trimmed V and J ends, which lost 7 bases and 2 bases, there was a span of 12 bases. Germline V gene sequence: CDR1 SNHLY, CDR2 FYNNEI. CDR3: CASTTSKGNQPQHF. Here the CDR3 DNA reads TGTGCCAGCACAACGTCGAAGGGCAATCAGCCCCAGCATTTT.